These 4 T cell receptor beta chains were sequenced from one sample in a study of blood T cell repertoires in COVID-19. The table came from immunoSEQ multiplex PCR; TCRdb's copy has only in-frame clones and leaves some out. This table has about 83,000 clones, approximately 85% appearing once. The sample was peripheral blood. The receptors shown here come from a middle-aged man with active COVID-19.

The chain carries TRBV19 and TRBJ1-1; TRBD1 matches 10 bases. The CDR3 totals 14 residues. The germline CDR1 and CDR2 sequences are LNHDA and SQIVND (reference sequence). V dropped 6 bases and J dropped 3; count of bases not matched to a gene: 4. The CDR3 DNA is TGTGCCAGTAGCTGGACAGGGGGGGACACTGAAGCTTTCTTT. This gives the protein CASSWTGGDTEAFF.

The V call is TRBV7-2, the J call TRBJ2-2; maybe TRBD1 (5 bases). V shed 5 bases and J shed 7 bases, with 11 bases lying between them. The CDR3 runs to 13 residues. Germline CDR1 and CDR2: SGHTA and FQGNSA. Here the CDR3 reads CASSITGFGELFF. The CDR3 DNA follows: TGTGCCAGCAGCATTACAGGTTTCGGGGAGCTGTTTTTT.

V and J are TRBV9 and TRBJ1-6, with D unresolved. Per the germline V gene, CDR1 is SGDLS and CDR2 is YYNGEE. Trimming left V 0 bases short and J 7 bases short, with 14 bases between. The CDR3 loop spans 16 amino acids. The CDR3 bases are TGTGCCAGCAGCGTAGATCCAAAAATGAGAAATTCACCCCTCCACTTT. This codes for CASSVDPKMRNSPLHF.

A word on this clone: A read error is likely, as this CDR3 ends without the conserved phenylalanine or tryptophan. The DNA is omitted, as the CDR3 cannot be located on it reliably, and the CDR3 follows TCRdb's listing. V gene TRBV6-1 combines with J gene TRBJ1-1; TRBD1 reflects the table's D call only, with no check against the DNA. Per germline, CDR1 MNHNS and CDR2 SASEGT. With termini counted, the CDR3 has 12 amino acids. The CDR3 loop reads CASSEQGDRVVL.